This T cell receptor beta chain comes out of a study of blood T cell repertoires in COVID-19. Clones were read by immunoSEQ multiplex PCR, and TCRdb kept only the in-frame ones, dropping some. The repertoire holds approximately 130,000 clones, with 85% to 90% as singletons. Germline lookup yields CDR1 SGHVS and CDR2 FNYEAQ. The CDR3 covers 14 residues. Deletions cut 1 base from V and 6 bases from J, with 10 bases between. The sequencing sample was made of peripheral blood. The sequence was collected from a human donor in a cohort sampled during active COVID-19. This chain joins TRBV7-6 and TRBJ1-5, with a tentative D call TRBD1 (5 bases). CDR3 DNA sequence: TGTGCCAGCAGCTTAGGGGGGGACCGTCAGCCCCAGCATTTT. It translates to CASSLGGDRQPQHF.